This T cell receptor beta chain was recovered during a study of cytomegalovirus exposure and HLA in healthy donors. General study findings and limits: The HLA-A and HLA-B alleles of most subjects were reportedly predicted accurately from TCR beta sequences.

Use of 60 Vbeta and 13 Jbeta primers characterized the PCR. Method: immunoSEQ multiplex PCR; TCRdb's copy keeps in-frame clones and lacks some. The sample has 150,000 to 180,000 clones, under 80% seen once. As for this clone: The antigen remains undetermined.

CDR3 size: 11 residues. V lost 0 bases and J 5 bases, leaving 2 bases between the germline ends. Per germline, CDR1 SGHRS and CDR2 YFSETQ. The clonotype was recovered from a man aged 25 to 40 in good health and CMV-seronegative. The material sequenced was PBMCs. The chain employs TRBV5-1 and TRBJ2-5, with D unresolved. The CDR3 region has the DNA TGCGCCAGCAGCTTGGCTGAGACCCAGTACTTC. Translated: CASSLAETQYF.